The clone carrying this T cell receptor beta chain was found many times. Each CDR3 protein gets one entry after TCRdb re-called the RACE reads with MiXCR. The table shows over 50,000 distinct CDR3 sequences, with approximately 9.6% occurring only once. This specimen comes from a study of human T cells and chemical hapten exposure. About the research overall: For sensitization, 2% DPC was applied to a roughly 2 cm by roughly 2 cm patch of upper inner arm skin.

With 4 bases removed from V and 3 bases from J, the gap between germline ends came to 12 bases. CDR1 is MNHEY and CDR2 is SVGAGI in the germline V gene. This CDR3 is 14 amino acids long. Indicated time point: pre-sensitization, week 0. The treatment here: therapeutic diphenylcyclopropenone sensitization with weekly scalp DPC. Total RNA came from unfractionated whole blood. This TCR was sampled from a woman under 40 with alopecia areata. Some clones in this sample may be carry-over from other donors' samples. The material sequenced was whole blood, taken in connection with sensitization to the hapten diphenylcyclopropenone (DPC). J is TRBJ1-1 and V is TRBV6-5; no firm D call. CDR3 sequence: CASSLGLWDTEAFF. CDR3 coding DNA: TGTGCCAGCAGTTTGGGCCTTTGGGACACTGAAGCTTTCTTT.